The 27 T cell receptor beta chains reported below all come from one sample, sequenced in a study of T cells in Graves' hyperthyroidism and ophthalmopathy. Using RNA transcripts as the source, TCR beta CDR3 regions were amplified. First-round RT-PCR with HTBI primers amplified the TCR CDR3 region. TCRdb redid the calling of the multiplex PCR reads with MiXCR, one entry per CDR3 protein. The sample has more than 300,000 distinct CDR3 sequences, about 14% seen once. The sequencing sample was made of blood. The receptors shown here come from a woman aged 60-75 years with Graves' hyperthyroidism.

Regarding this clonotype: A read error is possible here, since a much larger clone lies one base away. The chain links TRBV24-1 to TRBJ2-7; 10 bases are a match to TRBD1. Germline V CDR1 and CDR2: KGHDR, SFDVKD. V was clipped by 6 bases and J by 7 bases; unmatched bases: 8. CDR3 length equals 14 residues. CDR3 DNA sequence: TGTGCCACCAGTTCGCAGGACAGGGGGAATGAGCAGTACTTC. Its protein product is CATSSQDRGNEQYF.

This chain joins TRBV11-3 and TRBJ2-2; tentatively, D is TRBD1 or TRBD2 (6 bases each). V lost 7 bases and J lost 3, with 15 bases in between. This CDR3 is built from 15 residues. The germline V gene encodes CDR1 SGHNT and CDR2 YENEEA. CDR3 sequence (DNA): TGTGCCAGCACCATAGGGGGGAGACACACCGGGGAGCTGTTTTTT. Protein sequence: CASTIGGRHTGELFF.

This clonotype turned up a few times. The CDR3 region has the DNA TGTGCCAGCAGTTTATTTTTTGCGGGTAGGACAGATACGCAGTATTTT. The encoded protein is CASSLFFAGRTDTQYF. J is TRBJ2-3 and V is TRBV27; possibly TRBD2 for D (5 bases). Germline lookup yields CDR1 MNHEY and CDR2 SMNVEV (reference sequence). The V end lost 1 base, the J end lost 3 bases, and 14 bases lay between the germline ends. CDR3 length: 16 residues.

This clonotype was detected ten times or more. This chain connects TRBV27 to TRBJ2-7, with D uncertain. Germline CDR1 is MNHEY and CDR2 is SMNVEV (reference sequence). V was clipped by 2 bases and J by 0 bases, with 5 bases between them. This CDR3 has 13 amino acids. The CDR3 sequence: CASSLPFSYEQYF. For the CDR3, the DNA is TGTGCCAGCAGTTTACCGTTCTCCTACGAGCAGTACTTC.

This clonotype occurred a few times. A clone one base away is much larger, so this may be a read error. This chain uses TRBV2 with TRBJ2-1; 9 bases agree with TRBD1. This CDR3 is 14 amino acids long. Germline CDR1 and CDR2: SNHLY and FYNNEI. The CDR3 nucleotides are TGTGCCAGCAAACCGGGACAGGGCTACAATGAGCAGCTCTTC. Its translation is CASKPGQGYNEQLF.

This clonotype has more than one count but fewer than ten. The rearrangement joins TRBV5-1 to TRBJ2-5; 8 positions match TRBD2. This CDR3 comprises 14 residues. Germline-derived CDR1 and CDR2 are SGHRS and YFSETQ. Trimming cost V 4 bases and J 7 bases; bases outside gene matches: 9. CDR3: CASSLQHGGGTQYF. CDR3 bases: TGCGCCAGCAGCCTCCAACACGGGGGGGGGACCCAGTACTTC.

In its sample, this clonotype was seen a few times. The chain recombines TRBV7-9 with TRBJ2-5; 9 bases agree with TRBD1. Germline lookup yields CDR1 SEHNR and CDR2 FQNEAQ (reference sequence). With 6 bases clipped from V and 14 bases from J, the junction kept 13 bases outside the gene matches. There are 13 residues in the CDR3. Here the CDR3 reads CASSLTGTGNYYF. DNA for the CDR3: TGTGCCAGCAGTCTGACCGGGACAGGGAATTACTACTTC.

This clonotype came up many times. This chain joins TRBV7-6 and TRBJ1-2; 7 bases match TRBD1. Trimming at V came to 4 bases and at J to 0 bases, leaving 11 bases not matched to a gene. The CDR3 covers 17 residues. The germline gives CDR1 SGHVS, CDR2 FNYEAQ. CDR3 protein: CASSSFRQGRANYGYTF. The CDR3 DNA is TGTGCCAGCAGCTCCTTTAGACAGGGCCGGGCTAACTATGGCTACACCTTC.

The rearrangement links TRBV9 to TRBJ2-3; 8 positions match TRBD1. Germline-derived CDR1 and CDR2 are SGDLS and YYNGEE. The CDR3 totals 15 residues. The trim removed 3 bases at V and 2 bases at J, leaving 5 bases unmatched. This CDR3 reads CASSGQGLPTDTQYF. The DNA for the CDR3 is TGTGCCAGCAGCGGACAGGGGCTCCCCACAGATACGCAGTATTTT.

This clonotype was seen ten or more times. CDR3 residues: CASSRRPHMEQYF. The CDR3 nucleotides are TGTGCCAGCAGTCGTCGACCCCACATGGAGCAGTACTTC. This chain links TRBV6-1 with TRBJ2-7; D is undetermined. Per germline, CDR1 MNHNS and CDR2 SASEGT. The CDR3 runs 13 residues. The ends were cut back, 5 bases at V and 7 bases at J, with 15 bases in the middle.

This clonotype has ten or more counts. V and J are TRBV27 and TRBJ2-2; TRBD1 matches at 7 bases. The V gene end was trimmed by 7 bases and the J gene end by 1 base; junction bases not matched to a gene: 6. Germline-derived CDR1 and CDR2 are MNHEY and SMNVEV (reference sequence). The CDR3 contains 15 residues. CDR3 in DNA: TGTGCCAGCATCCACTACAGGGGGAACACCGGGGAGCTGTTTTTT. It is translated as CASIHYRGNTGELFF.

This clonotype was detected many times. The rearrangement joins TRBV29-1 to TRBJ1-1; D may be TRBD1 (5 bases). The V gene lost 6 bases and the J gene lost 1 base, with 15 bases spanning the gap. The CDR3 has 14 amino acids. Germline assignment: CDR1 SQVTM and CDR2 ANQGSEA. The CDR3, as DNA: TGCAGCGTGGACGCGCGGGGCTGGAACACTGAAGCTTTCTTT. Encoded protein: CSVDARGWNTEAFF.

This clonotype was found many times. J is TRBJ1-2 and V is TRBV7-8; 8 bases align to TRBD1. J gave up 4 bases and V 3 bases, and 10 bases lay outside the gene matches. The CDR3 runs 16 residues. Germline CDR1 and CDR2: SGHVS and FQNEAQ. Here the CDR3 DNA reads TGTGCCAGCAGCTTGCACAGGGGGGATACCTTCTATGGCTACACCTTC. Residues: CASSLHRGDTFYGYTF.

The chain links TRBV20-1 to TRBJ2-1; no firm D call. V was clipped by 6 bases and J by 5 bases, with 14 bases between them. The CDR3 is 13 residues long. Germline lookup yields CDR1 DFQATT and CDR2 SNEGSKA (reference sequence). As DNA, the CDR3 is TGCAGTGCGTTGGACCGGAGAGACAATGAGCAGTTCTTC. It yields the protein CSALDRRDNEQFF.

This clonotype appeared many times. V and J are TRBV3-1 and TRBJ1-4; TRBD1 might be the D (6 bases). The CDR3 has 17 residues. Per germline, CDR1 LGHDT and CDR2 YNNKEL (reference sequence). Trimming removed 2 bases at V and 6 bases at J, with 19 bases between. The DNA for the CDR3 is TGTGCCAGCAGCCAACGTGTTCCGGGGACACATTATGAAAAACTGTTTTTT. Its translation is CASSQRVPGTHYEKLFF.

In its sample, this clonotype was seen many times. The genes are TRBV12-3 or TRBV12-4 and TRBJ2-3, with D unresolved. The CDR3 spans 11 residues. Trimming stripped 5 bases from V and 8 bases from J, with 8 bases between. This CDR3 is CASSPHVTQYF. In DNA, the CDR3 is TGTGCCAGCAGTCCCCATGTTACGCAGTATTTT.

This clonotype was seen repeatedly, ten times or more. This chain connects TRBV20-1 to TRBJ2-3; TRBD2 matches at 8 bases. The trim removed 5 bases at V and 6 bases at J, leaving 13 bases unmatched. Germline-derived CDR1 and CDR2 are DFQATT and SNEGSKA (reference sequence). The CDR3 is made up of 15 amino acids. CDR3 bases: TGCAGTGCTGGAGTGGGGGGACTAGTCTTGGATACGCAGTATTTT. It specifies CSAGVGGLVLDTQYF.

The chain uses TRBV24-1 and TRBJ2-1; unclear D gene. Looked up from germline, CDR1 is KGHDR and CDR2 is SFDVKD. V lost 4 bases, J lost 8 bases, and 5 bases lay in between. There are 11 residues in the CDR3. The CDR3, as DNA: TGTGCCACCAGTGACCCTTATGAGCAGTTCTTC. Protein product: CATSDPYEQFF.

This clonotype was recorded many times. V usage is TRBV4-1 and J usage is TRBJ2-3; 7 bases map to TRBD2. This CDR3 has 15 amino acids. V trimming: 1 base; J trimming: 6 bases; junction bases outside the gene matches: 7. Germline-derived CDR1 and CDR2 are MGHRA and YSYEKL. The CDR3 reads CASSQVGGGGDTQYF. In nucleotides, the CDR3 is TGCGCCAGCAGCCAAGTGGGTGGGGGGGGTGATACGCAGTATTTT.

The chain carries TRBV7-9 and TRBJ1-2; D is perhaps TRBD1 (6 bases). The V gene lost 0 bases and the J gene lost 3 bases, with 8 bases spanning the gap. The CDR3 has 14 amino acids. The germline CDR1 and CDR2 sequences are SEHNR and FQNEAQ (reference sequence). CDR3 coding DNA: TGTGCCAGCAGCTTAGCGGGGGCGGACTATGGCTACACCTTC. Translating it yields CASSLAGADYGYTF.

This clonotype was observed a handful of times. The V call is TRBV4-2, the J call TRBJ2-5; no clear D gene. V lost 4 bases and J lost 2, with 14 bases in between. This CDR3 region has 15 residues. Germline V gives CDR1 LGHNA, CDR2 YNFKEQ. The chain's CDR3 is CASSPGATKQETQYF. The CDR3 nucleotides read TGTGCCAGCAGCCCCGGTGCAACCAAACAAGAGACCCAGTACTTC.

This clonotype was detected many times. J is TRBJ2-7 and V is TRBV29-1; 8 bases match TRBD1. The CDR3 is 14 residues long. Germline CDR1 is SQVTM and CDR2 is ANQGSEA. The V gene end was trimmed by 4 bases and the J gene end by 7 bases; junction bases not matched to a gene: 12. This chain's CDR3 is CSVVAAGGVGEQYF. CDR3 bases: TGCAGCGTTGTAGCGGCAGGGGGCGTCGGTGAGCAGTACTTC.

This clonotype was counted between two and nine times. V usage is TRBV6-1 and J usage is TRBJ1-5; D is perhaps TRBD1 (5 bases). The CDR3 runs to 13 residues. The V end lost 8 bases, the J end lost 1 base, and 9 bases lay between the germline ends. The V gene's germline CDR1 is MNHNS and CDR2 SASEGT. CDR3: CASSGWSNQPQHF. The DNA of the CDR3 is TGTGCCAGCTCAGGGTGGAGCAATCAGCCCCAGCATTTT.

This clonotype came up many times. The chain links TRBV18 to TRBJ2-5; weak D call: TRBD2 (7 bases). Trimming left V 2 bases short and J 5 bases short, with 15 bases between. The CDR3 has 15 residues. Germline CDR1 is KGHSH and CDR2 is LQKENI. This chain's CDR3 is CASSPSGGRGETQYF. CDR3 coding DNA: TGTGCCAGCTCACCATCCGGGGGGCGAGGGGAGACCCAGTACTTC.

In this sample, this clonotype turned up many times. V gene TRBV5-1 combines with J gene TRBJ1-2; TRBD1 matches at 7 bases. Trimming removed 0 bases from V and 0 bases from J; junction bases left unmatched: 5. Germline CDR1 is SGHRS and CDR2 is YFSETQ. The CDR3 length is 16 residues. This chain's CDR3 is CASSLAPGTANYGYTF. The DNA of the CDR3 is TGCGCCAGCAGCTTGGCCCCCGGGACAGCTAACTATGGCTACACCTTC.

The genes are TRBV7-9 and TRBJ2-2, with a weak D call TRBD2 (6 bases). Germline loops: CDR1 SEHNR, CDR2 FQNEAQ (reference sequence). Trimming shortened V by 6 bases and J by 4 bases, and 18 bases separated the two germline ends. This CDR3 is built from 16 residues. CDR3 sequence reads: CASRDLLGGSTGELFF. DNA for the CDR3: TGTGCCAGCAGGGACCTTTTAGGAGGGAGCACCGGGGAGCTGTTTTTT.

The chain carries TRBV6-1 and TRBJ2-4, with D uncertain. The germline CDR1 and CDR2 sequences are MNHNS and SASEGT. V lost 7 bases, J lost 0 bases, and 16 bases lay in between. This CDR3 has 16 residues. The CDR3 DNA sequence: TGTGCCAGCACAACCGTTCGGGCGAAAGCCAAAAACATTCAGTACTTC. Translating it yields CASTTVRAKAKNIQYF.